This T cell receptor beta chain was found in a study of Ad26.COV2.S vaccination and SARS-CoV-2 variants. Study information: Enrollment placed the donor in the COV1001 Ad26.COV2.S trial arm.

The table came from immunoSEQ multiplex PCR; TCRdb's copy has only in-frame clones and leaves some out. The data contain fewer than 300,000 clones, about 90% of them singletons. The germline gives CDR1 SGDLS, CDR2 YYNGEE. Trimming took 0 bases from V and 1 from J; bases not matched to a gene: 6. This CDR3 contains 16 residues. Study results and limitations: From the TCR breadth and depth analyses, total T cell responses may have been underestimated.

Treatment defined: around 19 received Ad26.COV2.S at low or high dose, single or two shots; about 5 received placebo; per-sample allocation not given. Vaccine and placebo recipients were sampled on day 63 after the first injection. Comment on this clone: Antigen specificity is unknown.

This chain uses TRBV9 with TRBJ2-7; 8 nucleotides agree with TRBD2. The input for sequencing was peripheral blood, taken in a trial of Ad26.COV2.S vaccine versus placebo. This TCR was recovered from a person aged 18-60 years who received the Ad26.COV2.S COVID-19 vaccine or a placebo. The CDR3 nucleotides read TGTGCCAGCAGCGTAGGTGGGGGACTAGGATCCTACGAGCAGTACTTC. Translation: CASSVGGGLGSYEQYF.